The 19 T cell receptor beta chains below were found in one sample sequenced in a study of T-cell memory formation after mild COVID-19. TCRdb reprocessed the 5' RACE reads via MiXCR and lists one record per CDR3 protein. The data hold over 120,000 distinct CDR3 sequences, with roughly 6.3% observed a single time. Sequenced: PBMCs or a T cell subset sorted from them (not recorded which). Every receptor here comes from an adult woman who had mild COVID-19 (a few samples of this study predate the infection). Cell type and time point are not known.

This chain uses TRBV5-1 with TRBJ1-1; the D is unclear. CDR1 and CDR2 (germline): SGHRS, YFSETQ. This CDR3 spans 14 amino acids. V shed 0 bases and J shed 3 bases, with 9 bases lying between them. The CDR3 loop is CASSLAVRDTEAFF. The CDR3 nucleotides are TGCGCCAGCAGCTTGGCCGTCCGGGACACTGAAGCTTTCTTT.

This clonotype was detected many times. The genes are TRBV29-1 and TRBJ1-4; 9 bases are shared with TRBD1. The CDR3 runs to 14 residues. The ends lost 5 bases at V and 0 bases at J; junction bases unmatched: 1. CDR1 is SQVTM and CDR2 is ANQGSEA in the germline V gene. The CDR3, as DNA: TGCAGCGTTAGACAGGGGGCAACTAATGAAAAACTGTTTTTT. This codes for CSVRQGATNEKLFF.

This clonotype occurred many times. The chain carries TRBV5-1 and TRBJ1-1; TRBD1 matches at 11 bases. Germline CDR1 reads SGHRS; CDR2 reads YFSETQ. V gave up 0 bases and J gave up 1 base; unmatched junction bases: 2. This CDR3 contains 16 residues. CDR3 in amino acids: CASSLEGTGGNTEAFF. CDR3 DNA: TGCGCCAGCAGCTTGGAAGGGACAGGGGGGAACACTGAAGCTTTCTTT.

The chain's CDR3 is CASSFVGGSNTIYF. The CDR3 region has the DNA TGTGCCAGCAGCTTTGTCGGTGGAAGCAACACCATATATTTT. The chain recombines TRBV6-5 with TRBJ1-3; D not certain. The CDR3 totals 14 residues. V was trimmed by 6 bases and J by 7 bases, leaving 16 bases between them. The germline CDR1 and CDR2 sequences are MNHEY and SVGAGI.

The chain joins TRBV18 to TRBJ2-1; TRBD2 matches 7 bases. CDR1 and CDR2 from the germline V gene are KGHSH and LQKENI. Losses at the gene ends were 5 bases for V and 5 bases for J; bases not matched to a gene: 9. CDR3 length equals 15 residues. The CDR3 loop is CASSATSLTNNEQFF. In nucleotides, the CDR3 is TGTGCCAGCTCAGCGACTAGCCTTACAAACAATGAGCAGTTCTTC.

This clonotype occurred once. The rearrangement joins TRBV24-1 to TRBJ2-1; 13 bases align to TRBD2. In germline, CDR1 is KGHDR, CDR2 SFDVKD. Trimming removed 3 bases from V and 1 base from J; junction bases left unmatched: 17. This CDR3 comprises 22 residues. Here the CDR3 reads CATSDPTPGTSGTSGSYNEQFF. CDR3 nucleotide sequence: TGTGCCACCAGTGATCCTACCCCTGGGACTAGCGGGACCTCCGGGTCCTACAATGAGCAGTTCTTC.

This chain uses TRBV12-3 or TRBV12-4 with TRBJ2-5; 9 bases align to TRBD2. J was trimmed by 0 bases and V by 5 bases; bases with no gene match: 4. This CDR3 has 15 amino acids. As DNA, the CDR3 is TGTGCCAGCAGTGCAACTAGCGGGTACCAAGAGACCCAGTACTTC. Its translation is CASSATSGYQETQYF.

The V gene is TRBV10-2, the J gene TRBJ2-7; D remains unclear. CDR3 length equals 13 residues. Germline assignment: CDR1 WSHSY and CDR2 SAAADI. Trimming stripped 6 bases from V and 0 bases from J, with 9 bases between. In DNA, the CDR3 is TGCGCCAGCAGGCCTGGGGACTCCTACGAGCAGTACTTC. Protein product: CASRPGDSYEQYF.

The sample holds a few counts of this clonotype. V and J are TRBV7-2 and TRBJ1-1; TRBD1 matches at 7 bases. The germline V gene encodes CDR1 SGHTA and CDR2 FQGNSA. The V and J ends lost 1 base and 8 bases, in that order; junction bases with no gene match: 7. CDR3 length: 14 amino acids. The CDR3 nucleotides are TGTGCCAGCAGCTTAGTGGTACAGGGGCAAGAAGCTTTCTTT. Translated, it gives CASSLVVQGQEAFF.

This clonotype has ten or more counts. The chain combines TRBV29-1 with TRBJ1-2; no definite D call. Trimming left V 6 bases short and J 9 bases short, with 11 bases between. Per the germline V gene, CDR1 is SQVTM and CDR2 is ANQGSEA. The CDR3 runs 10 residues. In DNA, the CDR3 is TGCAGCGTCAGTGATGACAGCTACACCTTC. It encodes CSVSDDSYTF.

Only a few counts were recorded for this clonotype. The chain joins TRBV19 to TRBJ2-3, with D possibly being TRBD1 (6 bases). This CDR3 is 12 amino acids long. Germline V gene sequence: CDR1 LNHDA, CDR2 SQIVND (reference sequence). The V end lost 7 bases, the J end lost 5 bases, and 10 bases lay between the germline ends. CDR3 sequence reads: CASTLDRDTQYF. CDR3 DNA: TGTGCCAGTACCCTGGACAGAGATACGCAGTATTTT.

The sample holds many counts of this clonotype. V gene TRBV7-8 combines with J gene TRBJ2-3; maybe TRBD1 (6 bases). The V gene lost 5 bases and the J gene lost 3 bases, with 15 bases spanning the gap. The CDR3 extends over 15 amino acids. CDR1 is SGHVS, CDR2 FQNEAQ, per germline. The CDR3 protein is CASSNSVRGTDTQYF. DNA for the CDR3: TGTGCCAGCAGCAACTCTGTCAGGGGTACAGATACGCAGTATTTT. Looking up the rest from reference TRBV7-8 and TRBJ2-3 gives the full variable domain: GAGVSQSPRYKVAKRGQDVALRCDPISGHVSLFWYQQALGQGPEFLTYFQNEAQLDKSGLPSDRFFAERPEGSVSTLKIQRTQQEDSAVYLCASSNSVRGTDTQYFGPGTRLTVL.

This clonotype has more than one count but fewer than ten. The rearrangement uses TRBV7-2 and TRBJ2-5; TRBD2 might be the D (6 bases). Trimming removed 0 bases from V and 3 bases from J, with 8 bases in between. Germline CDR1 and CDR2: SGHTA and FQGNSA. The CDR3 extends over 14 amino acids. The CDR3 DNA sequence: TGTGCCAGCAGCTTAGCGGGACTTAAAGAGACCCAGTACTTC. Protein product: CASSLAGLKETQYF.

This clonotype was detected a few times. V gene TRBV12-3 or TRBV12-4 combines with J gene TRBJ2-1; the D is unclear. V lost 7 bases, J lost 9 bases, and 19 bases lay in between. The CDR3 is 14 amino acids. Written as DNA, the CDR3 is TGTGCCAGCACCACCTCCAAAGATGCGACTGAGCAGTTCTTC. Translating it yields CASTTSKDATEQFF.

The table lists this clonotype with a few counts. This rearrangement joins TRBV14 to TRBJ2-1, with 11 bases fitting TRBD2. The length of the CDR3 is 15 residues. From germline, CDR1 is SGHDN and CDR2 FVKESK. Losses at the gene ends were 0 bases for V and 9 bases for J; bases not matched to a gene: 4. This CDR3 reads CASSQDFLAGGEQFF. In DNA, the CDR3 is TGTGCCAGCAGCCAAGACTTTCTAGCGGGAGGTGAGCAGTTCTTC.

This clonotype has only a few counts. The V gene is TRBV9, the J gene TRBJ2-5; possibly TRBD1 or TRBD2 for D (5 bases each). In germline, CDR1 is SGDLS, CDR2 YYNGEE. The CDR3 has 16 residues. Trimming took 0 bases from V and 2 from J, leaving 14 bases between them. The CDR3 protein is CASSVAAGTVQETQYF. CDR3 DNA: TGTGCCAGCAGCGTAGCCGCCGGGACCGTGCAAGAGACCCAGTACTTC.

This clonotype was recorded many times. This sequence joins TRBV7-9 and TRBJ2-3; TRBD1 might be the D (6 bases). The CDR3 covers 15 residues. V was clipped by 8 bases and J by 0 bases, with 15 bases between them. Per the germline V gene, CDR1 is SEHNR and CDR2 is FQNEAQ (reference sequence). The CDR3 here is CASPPRGESTDTQYF. CDR3 bases: TGTGCCAGCCCCCCCAGGGGAGAGAGCACAGATACGCAGTATTTT. The whole variable domain, remainder taken from reference TRBV7-9 and TRBJ2-3, is DTGVSQNPRHKITKRGQNVTFRCDPISEHNRLYWYRQTLGQGPEFLTYFQNEAQLEKSRLLSDRFSAERPKGSFSTLEIQRTEQGDSAMYLCASPPRGESTDTQYFGPGTRLTVL.

In this sample, this clonotype turned up many times. In DNA, the CDR3 is TGCAGTGTAACAGAGACCCAGTACTTC. Its protein is CSVTETQYF. The V gene is TRBV20-1, the J gene TRBJ2-5; D unclear. Trimming shortened V by 7 bases and J by 4 bases, and 4 bases separated the two germline ends. Germline CDR1 and CDR2: DFQATT and SNEGSKA (reference sequence). There are 9 residues in the CDR3.

This clonotype was counted at least ten times. V and J are TRBV5-1 and TRBJ2-3; unclear D gene. Germline CDR1 is SGHRS and CDR2 is YFSETQ. V lost 1 base and J 5 bases, leaving 14 bases between the germline ends. There are 15 residues in the CDR3. In nucleotides, the CDR3 is TGCGCCAGCAGCTTGTCGGCAGCATCCGGAGATACGCAGTATTTT. Translating it yields CASSLSAASGDTQYF.